The 22 T cell receptor beta chains listed next were all sequenced from one sample in a study of blood T cell repertoires in COVID-19. Clones were read by immunoSEQ multiplex PCR, and TCRdb kept only the in-frame ones, dropping some. The sample yields about 81,000 clones, roughly four fifths seen once. Sequencing used peripheral blood. These receptor sequences come from a human donor in a cohort sampled during active COVID-19.

The chain employs TRBV7-6 and TRBJ2-5, with 7 bases matching TRBD2. Germline loops: CDR1 SGHVS, CDR2 FNYEAQ. With V trimmed by 1 base and J by 0 bases, 5 bases remained unmatched. The CDR3 length is 16 residues. DNA for the CDR3: TGTGCCAGCAGCTTAGATTCGGGGGGTAACCAAGAGACCCAGTACTTC. This encodes CASSLDSGGNQETQYF.

This clone is a singleton in its sample. The chain employs TRBV27 and TRBJ1-5, with TRBD1 identical over 7 bases. V was pared by 11 bases and J by 2 bases, with 9 bases of the junction left unmatched. The CDR3 runs 14 residues. The V gene's germline CDR1 is MNHEY and CDR2 SMNVEV (reference sequence). The CDR3 sequence: CADGRQGGNQPQHF. For the CDR3, the DNA is TGTGCCGATGGAAGACAGGGAGGCAATCAGCCCCAGCATTTT.

The gene calls are TRBV7-9 and TRBJ1-3; 7 positions match TRBD1. This CDR3 spans 15 amino acids. V lost 5 bases, J lost 2 bases, and 6 bases stayed unmatched. Germline V CDR1 and CDR2: SEHNR, FQNEAQ (reference sequence). The CDR3 sequence: CASSHVTGTGNTIYF. DNA for the CDR3: TGTGCCAGCAGCCACGTGACAGGGACTGGAAACACCATATATTTT.

J is TRBJ2-7 and V is TRBV5-8, with D hard to call. The CDR3 sequence is 14 residues long. V was cut by 0 bases and J by 0 bases, with 7 bases left in between. Germline lookup yields CDR1 SGHTS and CDR2 YDEGEE. CDR3 DNA sequence: TGTGCCAGCAGCTTGGGTGACAACTCCTACGAGCAGTACTTC. It is translated as CASSLGDNSYEQYF.

This clone has a single count. V usage is TRBV2 and J usage is TRBJ2-3, with D uncertain. With 6 bases removed from V and 6 bases from J, the gap between germline ends came to 10 bases. The CDR3 loop spans 12 amino acids. Per the germline V gene, CDR1 is SNHLY and CDR2 is FYNNEI. The CDR3 nucleotides are TGTGCCAGCAGGGATGACGGGGATACGCAGTATTTT. Residues: CASRDDGDTQYF.

CDR3 DNA: TGTGCCAGCTCACCCCGACAGGGACTGGGCACTGAAGCTTTCTTT. This codes for CASSPRQGLGTEAFF. The genes are TRBV18 and TRBJ1-1; 7 bases line up with TRBD1. This CDR3 region has 15 residues. The germline V gene has CDR1 KGHSH and CDR2 LQKENI. J was trimmed by 4 bases and V by 3 bases; bases with no gene match: 8.

This clone has a single count. This sequence joins TRBV14 and TRBJ1-2, with 7 bases that match TRBD1. Germline trimming cut 4 bases from V and 8 bases from J; bases unmatched to any gene: 10. Germline-derived CDR1 and CDR2 are SGHDN and FVKESK. The CDR3 consists of 14 residues. In DNA, the CDR3 is TGTGCCAGCAGCCCGGGACAGCAAGGCGGCGGCTACACCTTC. This gives the protein CASSPGQQGGGYTF.

In this sample, this clone turned up a few times. The chain carries TRBV6-2 or TRBV6-3 and TRBJ1-2; D gene ambiguous. V was cut by 2 bases and J by 8 bases, with 6 bases left in between. This CDR3 is 11 amino acids long. CDR1 and CDR2 from the germline V gene are MNHEY and SVGEGT. The CDR3, as DNA: TGTGCCAGCAGTTACCCGGGAGGCTACACCTTC. Its translation: CASSYPGGYTF.

V gene TRBV27 combines with J gene TRBJ2-7; D remains ambiguous. This CDR3 is built from 15 residues. Germline loops: CDR1 MNHEY, CDR2 SMNVEV (reference sequence). Trimming cost V 2 bases and J 2 bases, with 13 bases left between them. CDR3 sequence: CASSLSWASTYEQYF. As DNA, the CDR3 is TGTGCCAGCAGTTTAAGCTGGGCCAGCACCTACGAGCAGTACTTC.

CDR3 DNA: TGTGCCAGCAGCTGGGGGAGGTACGAGCAGTACTTC. It codes for CASSWGRYEQYF. This chain uses TRBV5-8 with TRBJ2-7; D is perhaps TRBD2 (6 bases). Germline assignment: CDR1 SGHTS and CDR2 YDEGEE. Trimming took off 3 bases at V and 4 bases at J, with 8 bases between the two ends. CDR3 length: 12 residues.

This rearrangement joins TRBV10-3 to TRBJ1-2, with D possibly TRBD1 on 5 matching bases. The V and J ends lost 0 bases and 7 bases respectively, with 9 bases between them. The CDR3 covers 13 residues. The germline V gene has CDR1 ENHRY and CDR2 SYGVKD. CDR3 region: CAISESQVGGYTF. In DNA, the CDR3 is TGTGCCATCAGTGAGTCACAGGTGGGTGGCTACACCTTC.

In this sample, this clone turned up once. This CDR3 reads CASSKDRLGGYTF. CDR3 DNA: TGTGCCAGTAGTAAGGACAGGTTGGGCGGCTACACCTTC. J is TRBJ1-2 and V is TRBV19; 7 bases fit TRBD1. V gave up 4 bases and J gave up 8 bases; unmatched junction bases: 7. Germline V CDR1 and CDR2: LNHDA, SQIVND (reference sequence). The CDR3 spans 13 residues.

V usage is TRBV2 and J usage is TRBJ1-6; 10 bases are shared with TRBD1. After removal of 2 bases from V and 9 bases from J, the junction contained 7 bases not matched to a gene. Looked up from germline, CDR1 is SNHLY and CDR2 is FYNNEI. The CDR3 has 16 residues. CDR3 residues: CASSEIGGDRGSPLHF. The CDR3 DNA is TGTGCCAGCAGTGAAATTGGGGGGGACAGGGGTTCACCCCTCCACTTT. Complete variable domain (other parts from reference TRBV2 and TRBJ1-6): EPEVTQTPSHQVTQMGQEVILRCVPISNHLYFYWYRQILGQKVEFLVSFYNNEISEKSEIFDDQFSVERPDGSNFTLKIRSTKLEDSAMYFCASSEIGGDRGSPLHFGNGTRLTVT.

The chain is built from TRBV21-1 and TRBJ1-4; TRBD1, as called in the table, went unchecked against the DNA. TRBV21-1 is assigned pseudogene status. The CDR3 totals 13 residues. CDR3 DNA: TGTGCCAGCAGCAAGGACCAGGGGGAAAAACTGTTTTTT. It is translated as CASSKDQGEKLFF.

The rearrangement links TRBV7-8 to TRBJ2-7; no clear D. The CDR3 runs 13 residues. With 1 base removed from V and 3 bases from J, the gap between germline ends came to 7 bases. Germline CDR1 and CDR2: SGHVS and FQNEAQ. The CDR3 sequence is CASSLVAGYEQYF. The CDR3 DNA sequence: TGTGCCAGCAGCTTAGTTGCAGGCTACGAGCAGTACTTC.

The chain has TRBV18 and TRBJ2-5, with D possibly being TRBD1 (6 bases). V lost 3 bases to trimming and J lost 0 bases, with 14 bases between them. Per the germline V gene, CDR1 is KGHSH and CDR2 is LQKENI. The CDR3 extends over 16 amino acids. The CDR3 DNA follows: TGTGCCAGCTCACCCTACCCGGACAGAAACCAAGAGACCCAGTACTTC. Its protein product is CASSPYPDRNQETQYF.

This rearrangement joins TRBV5-1 to TRBJ1-5, with D maybe TRBD1 (5 bases). Trimming shortened V by 0 bases and J by 6 bases, and 10 bases separated the two germline ends. CDR3 length: 14 residues. CDR1 is SGHRS, CDR2 YFSETQ, per germline. The DNA of the CDR3 is TGCGCCAGCAGCTTGGATCAGGGTGGTCAGCCCCAGCATTTT. Protein sequence: CASSLDQGGQPQHF. Complete variable domain (other parts from reference TRBV5-1 and TRBJ1-5): KAGVTQTPRYLIKTRGQQVTLSCSPISGHRSVSWYQQTPGQGLQFLFEYFSETQRNKGNFPGRFSGRQFSNSRSEMNVSTLELGDSALYLCASSLDQGGQPQHFGDGTRLSIL.

This clone was counted once. The J gene is TRBJ1-1, the V gene TRBV10-2; tentative D call: TRBD1 (6 bases). V lost 3 bases and J lost 0, with 8 bases in between. The CDR3 runs 14 residues. Looked up from germline, CDR1 is WSHSY and CDR2 is SAAADI. The CDR3 bases are TGCGCCAGCAGTGATCGGACAGTGAACACTGAAGCTTTCTTT. It yields the protein CASSDRTVNTEAFF.

The rearrangement links TRBV7-9 to TRBJ1-4; D remains unclear. Between the trimmed V and J ends, which lost 1 base and 0 bases, there was a span of 9 bases. Germline CDR1 and CDR2: SEHNR and FQNEAQ (reference sequence). This CDR3 contains 16 residues. Written as DNA, the CDR3 is TGTGCCAGCAGCTTAGGTTTAGTTGCAACTAATGAAAAACTGTTTTTT. Encoded protein: CASSLGLVATNEKLFF.

This sequence joins TRBV19 and TRBJ2-3; 7 bases are a match to TRBD2. Trimming cost V 5 bases and J 0 bases; bases outside gene matches: 5. Germline V gene lookup returns CDR1 LNHDA and CDR2 SQIVND (reference sequence). This CDR3 is built from 15 residues. CDR3 sequence reads: CASSSLGGSTDTQYF. CDR3 sequence (DNA): TGTGCCAGTAGTTCACTCGGGGGGAGCACAGATACGCAGTATTTT. The variable domain in full, completed from reference TRBV19 and TRBJ2-3, reads DGGITQSPKYLFRKEGQNVTLSCEQNLNHDAMYWYRQDPGQGLRLIYYSQIVNDFQKGDIAEGYSVSREKKESFPLTVTSAQKNPTAFYLCASSSLGGSTDTQYFGPGTRLTVL.

A few counts support this clone. The chain employs TRBV7-3 and TRBJ2-7, with D possibly TRBD1 on 6 matching bases. CDR1 is SGHTA, CDR2 FQGTGA, per germline. V shed 8 bases and J shed 0 bases, with 14 bases lying between them. CDR3 size: 14 residues. The CDR3 bases are TGTGCCAGCGGCCGCCGGGACAACTCCTACGAGCAGTACTTC. Its translation is CASGRRDNSYEQYF. The full variable domain, its missing parts supplied by reference TRBV7-3 and TRBJ2-7, is GAGVSQTPSNKVTEKGKYVELRCDPISGHTALYWYRQSLGQGPEFLIYFQGTGAADDSGLPNDRFFAVRPEGSVSTLKIQRTERGDSAVYLCASGRRDNSYEQYFGPGTRLTVT.

The chain has TRBV5-4 and TRBJ1-2, with 9 bases that match TRBD1. The CDR3 has 15 residues. The germline gives CDR1 SGHNT, CDR2 YYREEE (reference sequence). The V and J ends lost 6 bases and 3 bases, in that order; junction bases with no gene match: 9. The CDR3 spells CASTSGQGWDYGYTF. The CDR3, as DNA: TGTGCCAGCACCTCGGGACAGGGTTGGGACTATGGCTACACCTTC.